The source of this TCR beta chain is a study of B cell selection in AIRE deficiency. A note on this clone: Its antigen is unidentified.

The CDR3 contains 14 residues. With 3 bases removed from V and 3 bases from J, the gap between germline ends came to 11 bases. The germline V gene has CDR1 SGHTA and CDR2 FQGNSA. Study-level results: Shared Treg sequences had shorter CDR3s, biased toward rearrangements with few non-templated insertions.

How the authors handled the data: Pooled conventional T cells gave approximately 100,000 patient and about 130,000 donor TCRbeta sequences. Generated by immunoSEQ multiplex PCR, the TCRdb table keeps only in-frame clones and is missing some. From that table come the V and J calls and clone size; the DNA was used to work out D and trimming. The data show roughly 960 clones, around 80% seen once. Sorting defined conventional CD4 T cells as CD4+CD127+. The sequenced material came from conventional CD4+ T cells sorted from PBMCs. The rearrangement uses TRBV7-2 and TRBJ1-2, with a possible D match to TRBD1 (5 bases). This clonotype originated in a human donor with AIRE deficiency. This chain's CDR3 is CASSFGRAYYGYTF. CDR3 sequence (DNA): TGTGCCAGCAGCTTTGGCAGGGCCTACTATGGCTACACCTTC.